The T cell receptor beta chain described here comes from a study of T cells expressing NK-cell markers. The CDR3 runs 16 residues. From germline, CDR1 is SGHTA and CDR2 FQGNSA. TCRdb reprocessed the 5' RACE reads, with one entry per CDR3 protein and no DNA. This repertoire includes some 450,000 distinct CDR3 sequences. This sequence was found in a woman between 18 and 70 years old in good health. The V call is TRBV7-2, the J call TRBJ1-2; with no DNA, the TCRdb D assignment of TRBD1 cannot be verified. The sequenced material came from blood T cells: a sorted CD56 or NKG2C T cell subset, CD4+ or CD8+ T cells, or bulk PBMC T cells (not recorded which). The CDR3 reads CASSGRTRGTNYGYTF.